These 18 T cell receptor beta chains share one sample of origin, sequenced in a study of blood T cell repertoires in COVID-19. Only in-frame clones appear in the TCRdb table, and some are missing; sequencing was by immunoSEQ multiplex PCR. The sample consists of a few hundred thousand clones, 86% of them appearing once. The sample was PBMCs or T cells enriched from blood (not recorded which). The source of these receptors is a woman in her late teens or twenties who had recovered from COVID-19.

The chain carries TRBV5-4 and TRBJ1-3; possible D gene TRBD1, 6 bases. Germline CDR1 reads SGHNT; CDR2 reads YYREEE (reference sequence). This CDR3 has 14 amino acids. V lost 0 bases and J 6 bases, leaving 10 bases between the germline ends. Here the CDR3 DNA reads TGTGCCAGCAGCTTGGCAGGGGTGGAAAACACCATATATTTT. Protein sequence: CASSLAGVENTIYF.

This clone was picked up a small number of times. The J gene is TRBJ2-7, the V gene TRBV5-4, with a tentative D call TRBD1 (6 bases). The CDR3 spans 15 residues. The ends were cut back, 4 bases at V and 1 base at J, with 15 bases in the middle. Germline loops: CDR1 SGHNT, CDR2 YYREEE (reference sequence). CDR3 residues: CASSHPPGQSYEQYF. The CDR3 DNA sequence: TGTGCCAGCAGCCACCCCCCCGGACAGTCCTACGAGCAGTACTTC.

The genes are TRBV5-4 and TRBJ1-1; D is ambiguous. Germline V CDR1 and CDR2: SGHNT, YYREEE (reference sequence). V lost 5 bases, J lost 1 base, and 9 bases lay in between. This CDR3 spans 13 amino acids. In DNA, the CDR3 is TGTGCCAGCAGGTACGAGGGGAACACTGAAGCTTTCTTT. It is translated as CASRYEGNTEAFF.

This chain links TRBV30 with TRBJ2-1; D call uncertain. CDR3 length equals 11 residues. The germline gives CDR1 GTSNPN, CDR2 SVGIG (reference sequence). V lost 2 bases, J lost 4 bases, and 3 bases lay in between. The CDR3 protein is CAWSIYNEQFF. DNA for the CDR3: TGTGCCTGGAGTATATACAATGAGCAGTTCTTC.

V usage is TRBV19 and J usage is TRBJ2-7; 7 bases fit TRBD1. The CDR3 is 14 residues long. Per germline, CDR1 LNHDA and CDR2 SQIVND (reference sequence). The V gene end was trimmed by 10 bases and the J gene end by 2 bases; junction bases not matched to a gene: 11. CDR3 sequence reads: CATKKDRFAYEQYF. CDR3 nucleotides: TGTGCCACCAAGAAGGACAGGTTCGCCTACGAGCAGTACTTC.

CDR3 bases: TGTGCCTGGAGTAACAGGGAAAGAACAAGCAATCAGCCCCAGCATTTT. Translating gives CAWSNRERTSNQPQHF. J is TRBJ1-5 and V is TRBV30, with D possibly TRBD1 on 6 matching bases. The CDR3 totals 16 residues. The ends were cut back, 2 bases at V and 1 base at J, with 15 bases in the middle. Germline V lookup: CDR1 GTSNPN, CDR2 SVGIG (reference sequence).

This chain links TRBV30 with TRBJ2-3; a weak D match, TRBD2 (5 bases). The V and J ends lost 3 bases and 5 bases respectively, with 12 bases between them. CDR1 and CDR2 (germline): GTSNPN, SVGIG (reference sequence). The CDR3 is 13 residues long. The CDR3 here is CAWRNNGGDTQYF. The CDR3 nucleotides read TGTGCCTGGAGGAACAACGGAGGAGATACGCAGTATTTT.

The chain combines TRBV2 with TRBJ2-1, with TRBD2 matching 9 bases. This CDR3 is built from 15 residues. V lost 7 bases to trimming and J lost 9 bases; unmatched junction nucleotides: 13. The germline V gene has CDR1 SNHLY and CDR2 FYNNEI. The CDR3 DNA sequence: TGTGCCAGCACCCGGGTTGGCGGGAGGGCGGGTGAGCAGTTCTTC. Its protein is CASTRVGGRAGEQFF.

The gene calls are TRBV7-9 and TRBJ2-2; a weak D match, TRBD2 (5 bases). Between the trimmed V and J ends, which lost 5 bases and 7 bases, there was a span of 11 bases. Germline CDR1 reads SEHNR; CDR2 reads FQNEAQ (reference sequence). This CDR3 has 13 amino acids. For the CDR3, the DNA is TGTGCCAGCAGCACGGGGTTGGTCGGGGAGCTGTTTTTT. It translates to CASSTGLVGELFF. The variable domain in full, with the rest retrieved from reference TRBV7-9 and TRBJ2-2, is DTGVSQNPRHKITKRGQNVTFRCDPISEHNRLYWYRQTLGQGPEFLTYFQNEAQLEKSRLLSDRFSAERPKGSFSTLEIQRTEQGDSAMYLCASSTGLVGELFFGEGSRLTVL.

The V gene is TRBV19, the J gene TRBJ2-7, with TRBD1 identical over 8 bases. CDR3 length: 14 residues. The ends lost 3 bases at V and 2 bases at J; junction bases unmatched: 3. The germline V gene encodes CDR1 LNHDA and CDR2 SQIVND (reference sequence). DNA for the CDR3: TGTGCCAGTAGTATCATACAGGGGGCCTACGAGCAGTACTTC. Its translation: CASSIIQGAYEQYF.

This chain uses TRBV5-5 with TRBJ1-2; D unclear. CDR1 and CDR2 from the germline V gene are SGHKS and YYEKEE (reference sequence). V lost 2 bases to trimming and J lost 11 bases, with 25 bases between them. The CDR3 is 16 amino acids. The CDR3 nucleotides are TGTGCCAGCAGCTTTGCCCTAGGCAGTTGGTCTATTGGGTACACCTTC. As protein: CASSFALGSWSIGYTF.

This clone was counted once. The J gene is TRBJ2-2, the V gene TRBV7-8; D remains ambiguous. The V gene lost 2 bases and the J gene lost 4 bases, with 17 bases spanning the gap. Germline V gene sequence: CDR1 SGHVS, CDR2 FQNEAQ. This CDR3 comprises 17 residues. The CDR3 is CASSLIIQTQFTGELFF. CDR3 DNA: TGTGCCAGCAGCTTAATTATCCAGACTCAATTCACCGGGGAGCTGTTTTTT.

The V call is TRBV2, the J call TRBJ1-1; D may be TRBD1 (6 bases). With 2 bases removed from V and 3 bases from J, the gap between germline ends came to 10 bases. Germline CDR1 SNHLY, CDR2 FYNNEI. This CDR3 has 14 residues. The CDR3 here is CASSEQGLDTEAFF. The CDR3 nucleotides are TGTGCCAGCAGTGAACAGGGGCTGGACACTGAAGCTTTCTTT.

The chain links TRBV4-1 to TRBJ1-4; no clear D gene. Germline V gene lookup returns CDR1 MGHRA and CDR2 YSYEKL. CDR3 length: 12 residues. V was clipped by 1 base and J by 6 bases, with 3 bases between them. The CDR3, as DNA: TGCGCCAGCAGCCAAGCATATGAAAAACTGTTTTTT. Amino acids: CASSQAYEKLFF.

The CDR3 coding sequence is TGTGCCTGTGCGGGGGCCCTAAACTCCTACAATGAGCAGTTCTTC. As protein: CACAGALNSYNEQFF. V gene TRBV30 combines with J gene TRBJ2-1; a possible D gene is TRBD2 (7 bases). Germline CDR1 is GTSNPN and CDR2 is SVGIG (reference sequence). This CDR3 has 15 residues. Trimming took off 6 bases at V and 0 bases at J, with 15 bases between the two ends. The full variable domain, with the rest looked up from reference TRBV30 and TRBJ2-1, is SQTIHQWPATLVQPVGSPLSLECTVEGTSNPNLYWYRQAAGRGLQLLFYSVGIGQISSEVPQNLSASRPQDRQFILSSKKLLLSDSGFYLCACAGALNSYNEQFFGPGTRLTVL.

The genes are TRBV28 and TRBJ1-1; no firm D call. The ends were cut back, 6 bases at V and 0 bases at J, with 8 bases in the middle. Germline V gene lookup returns CDR1 MDHEN and CDR2 SYDVKM. The CDR3 totals 13 residues. CDR3: CASSIDMNTEAFF. As DNA, the CDR3 is TGTGCCAGCAGCATTGACATGAACACTGAAGCTTTCTTT.

The CDR3 coding sequence is TGTGCCAGCAGCTTATCTAACAGCGGAAAATGGGATACGCAGTATTTT. This translates into CASSLSNSGKWDTQYF. The chain is built from TRBV11-2 and TRBJ2-3; D may be TRBD2 (5 bases). There are 16 residues in the CDR3. V was pared by 2 bases and J by 6 bases, with 18 bases between. Germline loops: CDR1 SGHAT, CDR2 FQNNGV.

This sequence joins TRBV5-5 and TRBJ1-2; 7 bases map to TRBD1. The trim removed 0 bases at V and 5 bases at J, leaving 7 bases unmatched. CDR3 length equals 15 residues. Germline CDR1 and CDR2: SGHKS and YYEKEE (reference sequence). The CDR3 reads CASSLGQGRQYGYTF. CDR3 nucleotides: TGTGCCAGCAGCTTGGGACAGGGAAGGCAATATGGCTACACCTTC.